Below, 8 T cell receptor beta chains from the same sample are listed, as sequenced in a study of blood T cell repertoires in COVID-19. Sequenced by immunoSEQ multiplex PCR; TCRdb stores in-frame clones only, minus some. This table has roughly 140,000 clones, approximately 87% appearing once. The sequenced sample consisted of PBMCs or T cells enriched from blood (not recorded which). Receptors were obtained from a man between 60 and 75 years old who had recovered from COVID-19.

The chain recombines TRBV29-1 with TRBJ2-7; 7 nucleotides line up with TRBD2. The length of the CDR3 is 13 residues. Per germline, CDR1 SQVTM and CDR2 ANQGSEA. With 6 bases clipped from V and 5 bases from J, the junction kept 10 bases outside the gene matches. CDR3 residues: CSVPGRGSNEQYF. The CDR3 DNA sequence: TGCAGCGTCCCAGGGAGGGGATCGAACGAGCAGTACTTC.

The chain employs TRBV5-6 and TRBJ1-6; TRBD1 aligns across 7 bases. CDR3 size: 15 residues. Germline V gene sequence: CDR1 SGHDT, CDR2 YYEEEE. Trimming at V came to 5 bases and at J to 7 bases, leaving 9 bases not matched to a gene. The CDR3 DNA follows: TGTGCCAGCAGGGGTACAGGGGCAGTCAATTCACCCCTCCACTTT. It encodes CASRGTGAVNSPLHF.

The chain uses TRBV28 and TRBJ1-2; D is perhaps TRBD1 (6 bases). Trimming took 3 bases from V and 4 from J, leaving 21 bases between them. The CDR3 consists of 17 residues. Germline values: CDR1 MDHEN, CDR2 SYDVKM. The CDR3 spells CASSLTGRGGRAYGYTF. The CDR3 DNA follows: TGTGCCAGCAGTTTGACAGGAAGAGGCGGACGGGCCTATGGCTACACCTTC.

The rearrangement uses TRBV28 and TRBJ1-3; D is unresolved. V lost 10 bases and J lost 2, with 9 bases in between. CDR3 length: 12 residues. Per germline, CDR1 MDHEN and CDR2 SYDVKM. DNA for the CDR3: TGTGCCACACTTAACCCTGGAAACACCATATATTTT. Protein product: CATLNPGNTIYF.

The chain recombines TRBV7-2 with TRBJ2-1, with 8 nucleotides matching TRBD2. The CDR3 runs to 15 residues. Trimming at V came to 4 bases and at J to 3 bases, leaving 5 bases not matched to a gene. CDR1 and CDR2 from the germline V gene are SGHTA and FQGNSA. The CDR3 sequence: CASSSSGSIYNEQFF. CDR3 DNA sequence: TGTGCCAGCAGCTCCAGCGGGAGTATCTACAATGAGCAGTTCTTC. The variable domain in full, completed from reference TRBV7-2 and TRBJ2-1, reads GAGVSQSPSNKVTEKGKDVELRCDPISGHTALYWYRQSLGQGLEFLIYFQGNSAPDKSGLPSDRFSAERTGGSVSTLTIQRTQQEDSAVYLCASSSSGSIYNEQFFGPGTRLTVL.

The chain links TRBV30 to TRBJ2-7; weak D call: TRBD1 (6 bases). Per the germline V gene, CDR1 is GTSNPN and CDR2 is SVGIG (reference sequence). The CDR3 has 13 residues. Trimming removed 0 bases from V and 2 bases from J, with 8 bases in between. CDR3 residues: CAWSVRTAYEQYF. DNA for the CDR3: TGTGCCTGGAGTGTACGGACAGCCTACGAGCAGTACTTC.

J is TRBJ2-2 and V is TRBV18; D perhaps matches TRBD1 (6 bases). The CDR3 spans 16 residues. Germline V gene lookup returns CDR1 KGHSH and CDR2 LQKENI. V shed 3 bases and J shed 6 bases, with 17 bases lying between them. CDR3 nucleotide sequence: TGTGCCAGCTCACCGCGAAACACAGGGTTGCCCGGGGAGCTGTTTTTT. As protein: CASSPRNTGLPGELFF.

A few counts support this clone. V gene TRBV7-9 combines with J gene TRBJ1-5; D uncertain. Germline CDR1 reads SEHNR; CDR2 reads FQNEAQ (reference sequence). V lost 5 bases to trimming and J lost 9 bases, with 14 bases between them. The CDR3 spans 13 residues. The CDR3 nucleotides read TGTGCCAGCAGCGCAAGTAGTTTCGGGCCCCAGCATTTT. Translation gives CASSASSFGPQHF.